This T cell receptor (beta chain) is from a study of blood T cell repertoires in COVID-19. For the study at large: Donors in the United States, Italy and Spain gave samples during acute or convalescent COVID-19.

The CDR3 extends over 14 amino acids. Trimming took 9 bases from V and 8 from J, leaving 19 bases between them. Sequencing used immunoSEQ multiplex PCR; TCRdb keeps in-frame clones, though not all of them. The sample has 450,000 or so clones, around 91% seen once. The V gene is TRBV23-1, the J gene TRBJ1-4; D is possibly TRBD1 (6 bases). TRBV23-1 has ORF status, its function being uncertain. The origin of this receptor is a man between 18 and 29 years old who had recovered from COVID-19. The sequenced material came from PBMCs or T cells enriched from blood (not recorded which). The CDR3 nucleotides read TGCGCCAGGGAGGACAGAAAGCCCCAAGAAAAACTGTTTTTT. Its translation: CAREDRKPQEKLFF.